This T cell receptor beta chain was documented in a study of identical twins. Findings and limits, study-wide: Insertions were reduced in abundant cord blood beta clonotypes but not in memory repertoires.

Unmatched junction bases numbered 12, after V lost 6 bases and J lost 3 bases. This CDR3 has 19 amino acids. There are a few counts of this clonotype. Its target is unknown. Via MiXCR, TCRdb re-called the 5' RACE reads, giving one row per CDR3 protein. The table records nearly 250,000 distinct CDR3 sequences, 5.5% to 8% of them present only once. The sample was also linked to a second study, of yellow fever vaccine responses in identical twins.

Sequenced sample: memory (CD45RO+) T cells sorted from blood. The chain has TRBV12-3 or TRBV12-4 and TRBJ2-1; 15 positions match TRBD2. This sequence was found in a woman aged 18-30 years in good health. CDR3 nucleotides: TGTGCCAGCAGCGAATCCGGACTAGCGGGGGGGCAAAACTACAATGAGCAGTTCTTC. This translates into CASSESGLAGGQNYNEQFF.